This is a list of T cell receptor beta chains from one sample in a study of cytomegalovirus exposure and HLA in healthy donors. The protocol was immunoSEQ multiplex PCR, while the TCRdb copy is restricted to in-frame clones and leaves out a portion. The sample consists of approximately 51,000 clones, less than 75% of them appearing once. Sequenced input: PBMCs. The receptor source for this set is a man aged 25 to 40 in good health and CMV-seronegative. Both conserved end residues are part of each CDR3.

CDR3 length	V gene	CDR3 protein
13	TRBV5-4	CAYQRDSTDTQYF
17	TRBV27	CASSTRDSETGNTEAFF
12	TRBV7-9	CASSFDRPEAFF
15	TRBV19	CASSAAGGFGNEQFF
16	TRBV19	CASSIILPDSNQPQHF
16	TRBV5-4	CASSLDGTAISYEQYF
17	TRBV14	CASSQDRGLAGANVLTF
16	TRBV4-2	CASSLDSGSGANVLTF
17	TRBV15	CATSRGRGSGRLYEQYF
14	TRBV5-6	CASSLAVSGGELFF
12	TRBV27	CASSPDYYEQYF
13	TRBV23-1	CASSQSGSDTQYF
15	TRBV6-5	CASSYTGAEYNEQFF
14	TRBV30	CACADRGSGNTIYF
11	TRBV20-1	CSAQGYNEQFF
13	TRBV29-1	CSVGQGATYEQYF
12	TRBV29-1	CSGTGVTGELFF